This passage covers 15 T cell receptor beta chains from one sample sequenced in a study of type 1 regulatory T cells. A single record per CDR3 protein comes from TCRdb applying MiXCR to the reads. The table records roughly 40,000 distinct CDR3 sequences, over 9% of them present only once. Their antigens are not known. The sequenced material came from cultured non-Tr1 T cells, either the whole culture or a sorted T cell fraction (not recorded which). Source of these receptors: a human donor in good health.

J is TRBJ2-5 and V is TRBV29-1; D gene unclear. This CDR3 is built from 11 residues. From germline, CDR1 is SQVTM and CDR2 ANQGSEA. With 4 bases removed from V and 5 bases from J, the gap between germline ends came to 8 bases. DNA for the CDR3: TGCAGCGTTGTCTGGTGGGAGACCCAGTACTTC. This codes for CSVVWWETQYF.

This clonotype came up a few times. The J gene is TRBJ1-2, the V gene TRBV7-9, with TRBD1 as a possible D gene (5 bases). Germline-derived CDR1 and CDR2 are SEHNR and FQNEAQ (reference sequence). Between the trimmed V and J ends, which lost 5 bases and 5 bases, there was a span of 15 bases. The CDR3 loop spans 14 amino acids. The DNA for the CDR3 is TGTGCCAGCAGCCCTGGGGGGTCCCTATATGGCTACACCTTC. It encodes CASSPGGSLYGYTF.

This clonotype has a count of ten or more. This rearrangement joins TRBV7-2 to TRBJ2-3, with D possibly matching TRBD2 (7 bases). Trimming took off 4 bases at V and 0 bases at J, with 17 bases between the two ends. This CDR3 comprises 17 residues. CDR1 and CDR2 from the germline V gene are SGHTA and FQGNSA. The CDR3 here is CASSSPGGGSSTDTQYF. For the CDR3, the DNA is TGTGCCAGCAGCTCTCCGGGGGGCGGGAGTAGCACAGATACGCAGTATTTT.

The rearrangement joins TRBV29-1 to TRBJ2-3; D not resolved. V shed 3 bases and J shed 1 base, with 5 bases lying between them. The CDR3 sequence is 12 residues long. The V gene's germline CDR1 is SQVTM and CDR2 ANQGSEA. The CDR3 loop is CSVEQGTDTQYF. CDR3 nucleotides: TGCAGCGTTGAGCAGGGCACAGATACGCAGTATTTT.

V is TRBV5-6 and J is TRBJ2-2; D call uncertain. The germline V gene has CDR1 SGHDT and CDR2 YYEEEE. The CDR3 length is 15 residues. The V end lost 0 bases, the J end lost 5 bases, and 11 bases lay between the germline ends. DNA of the CDR3: TGTGCCAGCAGCTTGGGACGCAGAGGTACCGGGGAGCTGTTTTTT. Translated, it gives CASSLGRRGTGELFF.

This clonotype was counted at least ten times. This sequence joins TRBV7-9 and TRBJ1-6; no clear D gene. The germline gives CDR1 SEHNR, CDR2 FQNEAQ (reference sequence). V lost 3 bases and J lost 6, with 9 bases in between. This CDR3 region has 14 residues. The CDR3 loop reads CASSFGGFNSPLHF. The CDR3 nucleotides read TGTGCCAGCAGCTTTGGTGGGTTTAATTCACCCCTCCACTTT.

This clonotype was counted a few times. V is TRBV30 and J is TRBJ2-4, with 9 bases matching TRBD1. The length of the CDR3 is 16 residues. Germline loops: CDR1 GTSNPN, CDR2 SVGIG (reference sequence). Germline trimming cut 1 base from V and 0 bases from J; bases unmatched to any gene: 4. For the CDR3, the DNA is TGTGCCTGGAGTGGGGGACAGGGAGGAGCCAAAAACATTCAGTACTTC. Its translation is CAWSGGQGGAKNIQYF.

This clonotype was picked up many times. The chain couples TRBV29-1 to TRBJ2-7; 8 bases fit TRBD1. V was pared by 5 bases and J by 2 bases, with 8 bases of the junction left unmatched. CDR1 is SQVTM and CDR2 is ANQGSEA in the germline V gene. The CDR3 length is 14 residues. CDR3 coding DNA: TGCAGCGTTCGTCTACAGGGGGTACCCTACGAGCAGTACTTC. Translated: CSVRLQGVPYEQYF.

This clonotype was detected ten times or more. The chain links TRBV20-1 to TRBJ2-5; 15 bases are shared with TRBD2. The germline V gene encodes CDR1 DFQATT and CDR2 SNEGSKA (reference sequence). The trim removed 2 bases at V and 7 bases at J, leaving 2 bases unmatched. The CDR3 contains 14 residues. The CDR3 is CSARSGLAGGTQYF. CDR3 DNA: TGCAGTGCTAGATCGGGACTAGCGGGAGGGACCCAGTACTTC.

This clonotype was recorded at least ten times. V is TRBV5-4 and J is TRBJ2-7; TRBD2 agrees at 9 bases. CDR1 and CDR2 (germline): SGHNT, YYREEE (reference sequence). The trim removed 5 bases at V and 2 bases at J, leaving 11 bases unmatched. This CDR3 has 16 residues. CDR3 sequence reads: CASRIGGGRGTYEQYF. CDR3 DNA: TGTGCCAGCAGAATAGGGGGCGGGAGGGGGACCTACGAGCAGTACTTC.

The rearrangement joins TRBV7-3 to TRBJ1-1; a weak D match, TRBD1 (6 bases). Germline CDR1 is SGHTA and CDR2 is FQGTGA. V dropped 6 bases and J dropped 4 bases, with 12 bases sitting between them. The CDR3 totals 13 residues. The CDR3 here is CASSITQGTEAFF. The CDR3 DNA reads TGTGCCAGCAGTATCACACAGGGCACTGAAGCTTTCTTT.

This clonotype was observed many times. The rearrangement uses TRBV30 and TRBJ2-3, with D perhaps TRBD1 (5 bases). Trimming left V 2 bases short and J 0 bases short, with 12 bases between. The CDR3 runs 15 residues. Germline-derived CDR1 and CDR2 are GTSNPN and SVGIG (reference sequence). The CDR3 sequence: CAWSRTLLSTDTQYF. The CDR3 DNA reads TGTGCCTGGAGTCGGACACTCTTAAGCACAGATACGCAGTATTTT.

DNA for the CDR3: TGTGCCAGCAGTCCTCCCCCTTCGAACACCGGGGAGCTGTTTTTT. Amino acids: CASSPPPSNTGELFF. V usage is TRBV28 and J usage is TRBJ2-2; D remains ambiguous. The V end lost 5 bases, the J end lost 0 bases, and 10 bases lay between the germline ends. The V gene's germline CDR1 is MDHEN and CDR2 SYDVKM. The CDR3 is 15 amino acids.

The rearrangement links TRBV12-3 or TRBV12-4 to TRBJ1-5; 9 bases are a match to TRBD1. V was pared by 6 bases and J by 7 bases, with 7 bases of the junction left unmatched. The CDR3 loop spans 14 amino acids. CDR3 in amino acids: CASSVTGGPQPQHF. In DNA form, the CDR3 reads TGTGCCAGCAGCGTGACAGGGGGTCCCCAGCCCCAGCATTTT.

The sample holds many counts of this clonotype. The V gene is TRBV3-1, the J gene TRBJ1-4; no definite D call. The length of the CDR3 is 14 residues. The V and J ends lost 0 bases and 2 bases respectively, with 4 bases between them. CDR1 is LGHDT and CDR2 is YNNKEL in the germline V gene (reference sequence). Here the CDR3 reads CASSQEVTNEKLFF. The CDR3 DNA is TGTGCCAGCAGCCAAGAGGTGACTAATGAAAAACTGTTTTTT.